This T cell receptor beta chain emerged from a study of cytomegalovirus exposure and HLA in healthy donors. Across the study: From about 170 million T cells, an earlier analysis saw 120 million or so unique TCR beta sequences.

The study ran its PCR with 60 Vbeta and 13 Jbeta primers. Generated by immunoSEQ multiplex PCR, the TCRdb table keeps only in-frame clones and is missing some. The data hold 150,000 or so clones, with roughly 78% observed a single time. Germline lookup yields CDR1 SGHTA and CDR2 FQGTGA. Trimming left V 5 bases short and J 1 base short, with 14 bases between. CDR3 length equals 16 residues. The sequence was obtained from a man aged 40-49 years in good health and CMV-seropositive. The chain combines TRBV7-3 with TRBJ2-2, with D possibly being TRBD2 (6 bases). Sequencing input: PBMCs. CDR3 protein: CASSRGDGRNTGELFF. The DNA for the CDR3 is TGTGCCAGCAGCAGAGGGGACGGGAGGAACACCGGGGAGCTGTTTTTT.